The T cell receptor beta chain under discussion was sequenced for a study of T cell responses to AZD1222 COVID-19 vaccine. Sequencing used immunoSEQ multiplex PCR; TCRdb keeps in-frame clones, though not all of them. The table has more than 120,000 clones, around 83% seen once. Study results and limitations: After two AZD1222 doses, spike-specific TCR breadth and depth rose versus day 0. After the peak T cell response, and only then, were repertoires sampled. Reportedly, nearly half of unique spike TCRs recognized epitopes outside B.1.351/B.1.1.7 mutations. Donors were mostly white British, more females; clonal diversity possibly underestimated.

The CDR3 is made up of 13 amino acids. Germline V gene data show CDR1 as SGHDN and CDR2 as FVKESK. Trimming removed 3 bases at V and 2 bases at J, with 6 bases between. On this clone itself: Its antigen is as yet unknown.

V usage is TRBV14 and J usage is TRBJ2-3; D not resolved. The specimen was peripheral blood, collected 28 days after the second AZD1222 dose. This clonotype originated in an adult who received the AZD1222 COVID-19 vaccine. CDR3 sequence: CASSHGSTDTQYF. The CDR3 DNA reads TGTGCCAGCAGCCATGGGTCCACAGATACGCAGTATTTT.